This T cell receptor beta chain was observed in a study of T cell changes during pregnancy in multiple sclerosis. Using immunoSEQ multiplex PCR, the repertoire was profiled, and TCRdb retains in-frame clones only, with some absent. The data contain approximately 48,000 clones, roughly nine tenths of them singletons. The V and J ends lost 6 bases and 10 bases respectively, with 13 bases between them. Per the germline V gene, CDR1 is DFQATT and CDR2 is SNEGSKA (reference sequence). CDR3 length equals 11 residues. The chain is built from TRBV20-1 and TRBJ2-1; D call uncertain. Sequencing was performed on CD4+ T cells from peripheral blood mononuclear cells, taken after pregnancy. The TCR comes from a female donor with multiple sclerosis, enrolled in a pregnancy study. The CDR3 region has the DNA TGCAGTGCCGAACGCGAGGAGGAGCAGTTCTTC. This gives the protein CSAEREEEQFF.